This T cell receptor beta chain was documented in a study of cytomegalovirus exposure and HLA in healthy donors. The CDR3 has 14 residues. V gave up 5 bases and J gave up 3 bases; unmatched junction bases: 6. Germline lookup yields CDR1 SEHNR and CDR2 FQNEAQ (reference sequence). Study-wide results and caveats: Reports indicated that the classifier achieved high specificity and sensitivity in diagnosing cytomegalovirus status. A few V segments could not be told apart, such as TRBV6-2 and TRBV6-3, and were left out. In a later analysis, an Asian-associated ancestry cluster reportedly showed fewer N-insertions than the approximately 700-donor mean.

This clone was seen a few times. Its antigen is unknown. Donors showed nominal health when sampled, although they likely had unrecorded immune exposures. It was with 60 Vbeta and 13 Jbeta primers that the PCR ran. Repertoires were generated with immunoSEQ multiplex PCR, while TCRdb's copy carries only in-frame clones and drops some. This sample has 100,000 to 150,000 clones, with around three quarters found just once. This chain connects TRBV7-9 to TRBJ2-7, with 8 bases matching TRBD2. Sequencing was performed on PBMCs. The TCR comes from a male donor in good health and CMV-seropositive. The CDR3 loop reads CASSPGRGHYEQYF. In DNA, the CDR3 is TGTGCCAGCAGCCCCGGGAGGGGTCACTACGAGCAGTACTTC.